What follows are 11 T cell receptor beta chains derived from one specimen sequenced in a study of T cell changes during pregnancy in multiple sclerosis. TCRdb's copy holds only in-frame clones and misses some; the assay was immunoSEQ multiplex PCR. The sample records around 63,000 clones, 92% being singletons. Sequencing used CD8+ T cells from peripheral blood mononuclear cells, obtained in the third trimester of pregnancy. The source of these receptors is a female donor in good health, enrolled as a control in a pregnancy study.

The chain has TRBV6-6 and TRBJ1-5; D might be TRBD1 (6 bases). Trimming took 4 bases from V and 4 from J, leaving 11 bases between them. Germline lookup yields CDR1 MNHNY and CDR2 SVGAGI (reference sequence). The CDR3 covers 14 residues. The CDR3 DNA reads TGTGCCAGCAGTTCCTGGACAGATAATCAGCCCCAGCATTTT. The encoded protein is CASSSWTDNQPQHF.

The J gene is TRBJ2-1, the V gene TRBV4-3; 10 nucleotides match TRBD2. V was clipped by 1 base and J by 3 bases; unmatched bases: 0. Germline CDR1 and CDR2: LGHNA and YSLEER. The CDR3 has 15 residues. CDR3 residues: CASSQGTSGYNEQFF. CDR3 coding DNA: TGCGCCAGCAGCCAAGGGACTAGCGGCTACAATGAGCAGTTCTTC.

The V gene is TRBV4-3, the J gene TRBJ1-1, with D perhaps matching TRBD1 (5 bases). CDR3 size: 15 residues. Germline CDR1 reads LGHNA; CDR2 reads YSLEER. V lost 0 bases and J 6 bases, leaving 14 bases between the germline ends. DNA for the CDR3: TGCGCCAGCAGCCAAGATCTAACGGGAGGGGCTGAAGCTTTCTTT. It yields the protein CASSQDLTGGAEAFF.

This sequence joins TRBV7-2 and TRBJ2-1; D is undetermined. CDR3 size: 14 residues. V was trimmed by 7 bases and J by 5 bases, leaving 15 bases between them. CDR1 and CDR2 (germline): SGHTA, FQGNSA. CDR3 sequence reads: CASTLNTDHNEQFF. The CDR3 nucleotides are TGTGCCAGCACCCTTAATACAGATCACAATGAGCAGTTCTTC.

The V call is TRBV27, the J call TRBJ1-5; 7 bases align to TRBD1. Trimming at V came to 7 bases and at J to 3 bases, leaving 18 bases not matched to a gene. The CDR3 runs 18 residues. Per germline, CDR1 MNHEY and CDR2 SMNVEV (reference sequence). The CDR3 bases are TGTGCCAGCACCCCCCGGGACAGTCGGGGGATGAACAATCAGCCCCAGCATTTT. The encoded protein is CASTPRDSRGMNNQPQHF.

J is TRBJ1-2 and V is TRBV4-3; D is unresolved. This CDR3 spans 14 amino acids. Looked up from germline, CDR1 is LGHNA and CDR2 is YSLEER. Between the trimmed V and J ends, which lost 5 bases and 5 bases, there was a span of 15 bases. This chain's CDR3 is CASSSGISSYGYTF. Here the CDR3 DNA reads TGCGCCAGCAGCTCCGGGATTTCTTCATATGGCTACACCTTC.

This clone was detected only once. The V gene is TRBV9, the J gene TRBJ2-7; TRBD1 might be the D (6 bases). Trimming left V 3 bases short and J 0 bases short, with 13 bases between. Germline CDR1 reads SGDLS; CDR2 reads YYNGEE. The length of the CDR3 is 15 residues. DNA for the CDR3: TGTGCCAGCAGCGCGGACAGTTCGGGCTCCTACGAGCAGTACTTC. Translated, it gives CASSADSSGSYEQYF.

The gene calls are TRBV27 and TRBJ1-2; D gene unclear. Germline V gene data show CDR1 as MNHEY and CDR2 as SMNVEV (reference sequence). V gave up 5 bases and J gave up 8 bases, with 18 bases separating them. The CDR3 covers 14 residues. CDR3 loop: CASSAQQKVGGYTF. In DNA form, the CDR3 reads TGTGCCAGCAGTGCGCAGCAAAAGGTGGGCGGCTACACCTTC.

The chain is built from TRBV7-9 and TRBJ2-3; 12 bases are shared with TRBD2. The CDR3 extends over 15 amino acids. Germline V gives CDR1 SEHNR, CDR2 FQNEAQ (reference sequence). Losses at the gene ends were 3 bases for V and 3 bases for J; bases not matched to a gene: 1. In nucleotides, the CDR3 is TGTGCCAGCAGCTTGACTAGCGGGGGAACAGATACGCAGTATTTT. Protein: CASSLTSGGTDTQYF.

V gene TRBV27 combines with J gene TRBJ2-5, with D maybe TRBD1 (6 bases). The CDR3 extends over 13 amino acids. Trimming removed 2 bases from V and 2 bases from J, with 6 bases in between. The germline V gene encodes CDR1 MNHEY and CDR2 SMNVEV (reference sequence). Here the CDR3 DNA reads TGTGCCAGCAGTTTAGGGACACAAGAGACCCAGTACTTC. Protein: CASSLGTQETQYF.

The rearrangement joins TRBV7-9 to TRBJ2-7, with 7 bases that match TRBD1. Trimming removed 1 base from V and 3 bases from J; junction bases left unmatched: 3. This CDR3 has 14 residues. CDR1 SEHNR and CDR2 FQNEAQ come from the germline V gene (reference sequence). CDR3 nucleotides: TGTGCCAGCAGCTTAGTGGACAGGATCTACGAGCAGTACTTC. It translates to CASSLVDRIYEQYF.